These 6 T cell receptor beta chains share one sample of origin, sequenced in a study of blood T cell repertoires in COVID-19. This table comes from immunoSEQ multiplex PCR, and its TCRdb copy is limited to in-frame clones, with some not included. There are 400,000 or so clones in the sample; roughly 87% occur only once, and 0.6% lies in the top ten. Sequencing was carried out using PBMCs or T cells enriched from blood (not recorded which). These TCRs come from a man between 18 and 35 years old who had recovered from COVID-19.

V is TRBV7-9 and J is TRBJ2-1; D possibly corresponds to TRBD2 (5 bases). The CDR3 has 14 residues. Deletions cut 0 bases from V and 7 bases from J, with 10 bases between. Germline CDR1 and CDR2: SEHNR and FQNEAQ (reference sequence). CDR3 region: CASSLATGRNEQFF. The CDR3 region has the DNA TGTGCCAGCAGCTTAGCGACGGGAAGAAATGAGCAGTTCTTC.

CDR3 residues: CASSDPGSGNTIYF. In DNA form, the CDR3 reads TGCGCCAGCAGCGACCCAGGGTCCGGAAACACCATATATTTT. The genes are TRBV5-1 and TRBJ1-3; maybe TRBD1 (5 bases). Per germline, CDR1 SGHRS and CDR2 YFSETQ. The V end was cut by 4 bases, the J end by 4 bases, with 12 bases between. The CDR3 totals 14 residues.

As concerns this clone: Different DNA sequences within this sample yield the same CDR3. The chain uses TRBV19 and TRBJ1-1; 9 bases are a match to TRBD1. The CDR3 covers 14 residues. Germline V CDR1 and CDR2: LNHDA, SQIVND (reference sequence). J gave up 0 bases and V 6 bases, and 2 bases lay outside the gene matches. The CDR3 is CASSRDRVNTEAFF. For the CDR3, the DNA is TGTGCCAGTAGCCGGGACAGGGTGAACACTGAAGCTTTCTTT.

This clone was observed a single time. The CDR3 loop reads CASSSGTGATEAFF. As DNA, the CDR3 is TGTGCCAGCAGCTCCGGGACAGGGGCTACTGAAGCTTTCTTT. The rearrangement uses TRBV13 and TRBJ1-1, with 10 bases that match TRBD1. The germline CDR1 and CDR2 sequences are PRHDT and FYEKMQ (reference sequence). This CDR3 has 14 amino acids. The junction had 4 bases not matched to a gene; V was cut back by 4 bases and J by 5 bases. Variable domain in full (rest from reference TRBV13 and TRBJ1-1): AAGVIQSPRHLIKEKRETATLKCYPIPRHDTVYWYQQGPGQDPQFLISFYEKMQSDKGSIPDRFSAQQFSDYHSELNMSSLELGDSALYFCASSSGTGATEAFFGQGTRLTVV.

This chain's CDR3 is CASSEGGANIQYF. The CDR3 DNA follows: TGTGCCAGCAGTGAGGGGGGGGCGAACATTCAGTACTTC. The chain links TRBV2 to TRBJ2-4; a weak D match, TRBD2 (7 bases). This CDR3 spans 13 amino acids. V was cut by 3 bases and J by 7 bases, with 10 bases left in between. Per the germline V gene, CDR1 is SNHLY and CDR2 is FYNNEI.

The V and J genes are TRBV9 and TRBJ2-1; 7 bases fit TRBD2. The J segment lost 4 bases and the V segment lost 3 bases, leaving 10 bases of the junction unmatched. CDR3 length: 16 amino acids. The V gene's germline CDR1 is SGDLS and CDR2 YYNGEE. The CDR3 DNA reads TGTGCCAGCAGCGCGGGACTAACCAGCCTTTACAATGAGCAGTTCTTC. Encoded protein: CASSAGLTSLYNEQFF. The complete variable domain, with remaining parts taken from reference TRBV9 and TRBJ2-1, reads DSGVTQTPKHLITATGQRVTLRCSPRSGDLSVYWYQQSLDQGLQFLIQYYNGEERAKGNILERFSAQQFPDLHSELNLSSLELGDSALYFCASSAGLTSLYNEQFFGPGTRLTVL.